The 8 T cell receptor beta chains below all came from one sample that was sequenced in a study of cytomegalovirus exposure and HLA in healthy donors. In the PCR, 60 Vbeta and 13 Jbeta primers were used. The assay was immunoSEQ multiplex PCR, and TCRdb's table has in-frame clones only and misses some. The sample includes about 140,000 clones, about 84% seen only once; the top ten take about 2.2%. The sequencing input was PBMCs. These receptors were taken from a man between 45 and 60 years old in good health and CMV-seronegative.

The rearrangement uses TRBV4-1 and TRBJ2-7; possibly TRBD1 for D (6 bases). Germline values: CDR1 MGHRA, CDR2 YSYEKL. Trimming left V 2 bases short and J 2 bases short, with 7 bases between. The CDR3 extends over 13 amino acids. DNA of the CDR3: TGCGCCAGCAGCCAACCAGGGGCCTACGAGCAGTACTTC. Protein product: CASSQPGAYEQYF.

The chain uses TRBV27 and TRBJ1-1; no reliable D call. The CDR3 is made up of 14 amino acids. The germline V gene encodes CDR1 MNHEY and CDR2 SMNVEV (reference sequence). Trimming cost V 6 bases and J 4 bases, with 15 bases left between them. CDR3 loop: CASRSLERATEAFF. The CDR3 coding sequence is TGTGCCAGCAGATCCTTAGAGCGGGCCACTGAAGCTTTCTTT.

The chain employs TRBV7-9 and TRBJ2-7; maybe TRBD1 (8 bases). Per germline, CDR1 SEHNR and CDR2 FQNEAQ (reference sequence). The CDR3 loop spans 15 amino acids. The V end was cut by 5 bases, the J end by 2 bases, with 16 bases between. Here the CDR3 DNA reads TGTGCCAGCAGCCCCACAGGGGGGGTCCCCTACGAGCAGTACTTC. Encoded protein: CASSPTGGVPYEQYF.

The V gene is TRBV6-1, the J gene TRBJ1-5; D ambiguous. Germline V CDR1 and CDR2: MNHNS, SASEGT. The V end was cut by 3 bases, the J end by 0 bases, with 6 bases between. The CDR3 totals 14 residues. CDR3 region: CASSDGVSNQPQHF. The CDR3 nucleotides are TGTGCCAGCAGTGACGGGGTTAGCAATCAGCCCCAGCATTTT.

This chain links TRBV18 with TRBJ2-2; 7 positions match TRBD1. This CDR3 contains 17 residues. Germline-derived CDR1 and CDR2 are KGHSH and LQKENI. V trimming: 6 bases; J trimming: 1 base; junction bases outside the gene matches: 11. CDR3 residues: CASSYKSRDRNTGELFF. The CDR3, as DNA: TGTGCCAGCTCCTACAAATCCCGGGACAGGAACACCGGGGAGCTGTTTTTT.

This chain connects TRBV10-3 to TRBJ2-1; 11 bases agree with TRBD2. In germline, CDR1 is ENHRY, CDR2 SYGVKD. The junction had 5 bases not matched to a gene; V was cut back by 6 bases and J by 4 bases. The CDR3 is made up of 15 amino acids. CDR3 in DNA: TGTGCCATCAGGATTCTAGCGGGGGGATACAATGAGCAGTTCTTC. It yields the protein CAIRILAGGYNEQFF.

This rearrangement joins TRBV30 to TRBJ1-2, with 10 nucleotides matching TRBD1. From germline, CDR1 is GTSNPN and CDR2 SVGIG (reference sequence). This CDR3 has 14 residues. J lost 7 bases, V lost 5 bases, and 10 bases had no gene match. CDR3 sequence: CAWSLGQGNGGYTF. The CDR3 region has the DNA TGTGCCTGGTCGCTGGGACAGGGGAATGGTGGCTACACCTTC.

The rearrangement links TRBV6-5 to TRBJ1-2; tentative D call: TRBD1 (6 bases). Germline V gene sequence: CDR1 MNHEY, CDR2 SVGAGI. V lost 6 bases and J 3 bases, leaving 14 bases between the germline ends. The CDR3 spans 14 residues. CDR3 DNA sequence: TGTGCCAGCAGCCCAAAGGGGGGGTACTATGGCTACACCTTC. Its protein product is CASSPKGGYYGYTF.